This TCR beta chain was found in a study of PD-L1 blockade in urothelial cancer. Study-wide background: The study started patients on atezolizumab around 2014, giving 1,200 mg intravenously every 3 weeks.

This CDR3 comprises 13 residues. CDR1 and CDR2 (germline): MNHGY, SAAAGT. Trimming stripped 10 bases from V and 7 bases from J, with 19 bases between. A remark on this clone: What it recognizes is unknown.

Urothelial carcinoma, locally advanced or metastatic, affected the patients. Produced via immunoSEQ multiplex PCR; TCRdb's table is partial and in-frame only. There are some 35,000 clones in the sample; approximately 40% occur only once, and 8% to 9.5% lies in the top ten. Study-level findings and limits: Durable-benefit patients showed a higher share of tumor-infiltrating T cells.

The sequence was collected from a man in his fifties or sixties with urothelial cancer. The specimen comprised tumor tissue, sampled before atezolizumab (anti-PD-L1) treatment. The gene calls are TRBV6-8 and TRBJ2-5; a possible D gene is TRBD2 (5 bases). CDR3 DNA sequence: TGTGCCACCAAGGAGGTCACCGAGGGGACCCAGTACTTC. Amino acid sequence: CATKEVTEGTQYF.